This T cell receptor (beta chain) is drawn from a study of blood T cells in healthy people across ages. Study-wide findings and caveats: Shifts in expanded clonotypes may have been confounded by donor CMV status, which was unknown.

Next came a second PCR, run for about 7 to 12 cycles, which used a sample-barcoded 5' primer along with a J-beta primer mix. Sequencing yielded, for each sample, at least 3 million paired-end reads carrying CDR3. TCRdb re-called the 5' RACE reads with MiXCR, one entry per CDR3 protein. The table shows 650,000 to 1,000,000 distinct CDR3 sequences, with 35% to 40% occurring only once. Each donor was a healthy Caucasian individual from Russia, aged roughly 6 to 95. Peripheral blood samples of around 9.8 milliliters were drawn from each donor. With respect to this clonotype: Its cognate antigen is unknown. Mismatch with germline at one junction end may stem from a read error.

The sample taken for sequencing was blood. The clonotype was recovered from a man aged 18-30 years in good health.

CDR3 region: CSARDGGGHYGCTF. The CDR3 nucleotides read TGCAGTGCTAGAGATGGCGGGGGCCACTATGGCTGCACCTTC. The J gene is TRBJ1-2, the V gene TRBV20-1; a possible D gene is TRBD1 (6 bases). The CDR3 is 14 residues long. The germline gives CDR1 DFQATT, CDR2 SNEGSKA (reference sequence).